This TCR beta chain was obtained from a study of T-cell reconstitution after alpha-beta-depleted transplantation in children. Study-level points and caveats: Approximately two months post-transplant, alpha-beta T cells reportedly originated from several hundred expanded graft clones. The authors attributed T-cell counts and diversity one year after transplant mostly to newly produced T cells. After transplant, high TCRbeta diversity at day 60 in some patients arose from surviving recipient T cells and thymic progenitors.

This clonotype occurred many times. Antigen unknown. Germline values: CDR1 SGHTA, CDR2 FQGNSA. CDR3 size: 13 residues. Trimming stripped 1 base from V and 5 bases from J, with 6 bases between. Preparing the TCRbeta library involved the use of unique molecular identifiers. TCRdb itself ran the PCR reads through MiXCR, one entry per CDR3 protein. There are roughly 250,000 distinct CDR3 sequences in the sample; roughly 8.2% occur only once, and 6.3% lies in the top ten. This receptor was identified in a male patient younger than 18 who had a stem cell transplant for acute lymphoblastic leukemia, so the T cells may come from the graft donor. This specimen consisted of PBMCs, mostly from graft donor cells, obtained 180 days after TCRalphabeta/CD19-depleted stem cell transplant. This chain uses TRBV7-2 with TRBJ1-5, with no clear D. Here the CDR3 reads CASSLVRDQPQHF. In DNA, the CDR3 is TGTGCCAGCAGCTTAGTGCGTGATCAGCCCCAGCATTTT.